The clone carrying this T cell receptor (beta chain) has at least ten counts. Its antigen is still unknown. The data originate from a study of molecular identifiers for immune sequencing clone quantification. Study results and caveats: Over 98% of effector molecules, but under 1% in naive cells, were held by clones with more than 20 RNA copies.

Trimming removed 2 bases at V and 0 bases at J, with 9 bases between. Germline lookup yields CDR1 MNHEY and CDR2 SVGAGI. CDR3 size: 15 residues. TCRdb called the PCR reads again in MiXCR, with one record for every CDR3 protein. Of about 500,000 distinct CDR3 sequences listed, about a fifth are singletons. The material sequenced was naive CD8+ T cells from blood, with Jurkat cell RNA spiked in. Subset noted: FACS-sorted CD8+CD4-CCR7+CD45RA+ naive T cells. The rearrangement links TRBV6-5 to TRBJ2-3; D ambiguous. This sequence was found in a human donor in good health. Some libraries in this study had Jurkat cell RNA spiked in. The CDR3 loop reads CASSYIPASTDTQYF. Here the CDR3 DNA reads TGTGCCAGCAGTTACATTCCCGCTAGCACAGATACGCAGTATTTT.